These 20 T cell receptor beta chains came from one sample sequenced in a study of blood T cell repertoires in COVID-19. The protocol was immunoSEQ multiplex PCR, while the TCRdb copy is restricted to in-frame clones and leaves out a portion. Among around 200,000 clones listed, around 88% were seen once. Sample: PBMCs or T cells enriched from blood (not recorded which). The receptor set was obtained from a woman aged 30 to 39 who had been exposed to COVID-19.

This clone is a singleton in its sample. The J gene is TRBJ1-5, the V gene TRBV19; 7 bases agree with TRBD1. V gave up 4 bases and J gave up 0 bases; unmatched junction bases: 6. Germline V gives CDR1 LNHDA, CDR2 SQIVND (reference sequence). The CDR3 runs to 16 residues. CDR3 sequence: CASSKKTGDSNQPQHF. In nucleotides, the CDR3 is TGTGCCAGTAGTAAAAAAACAGGGGATAGCAATCAGCCCCAGCATTTT.

This chain links TRBV3-1 (or the pseudogene TRBV3-2) with TRBJ2-2; TRBD2 agrees at 11 bases. Germline V gives CDR1 LGHDT, CDR2 YNNKEL (reference sequence). Trimming took 5 bases from V and 5 from J; bases not matched to a gene: 7. This CDR3 contains 16 residues. Written as DNA, the CDR3 is TGTGCCAGCAGCACTCTAGCGGGGGGAGGAACCGGGGAGCTGTTTTTT. It translates to CASSTLAGGGTGELFF.

The chain is built from TRBV2 and TRBJ2-3; D may be TRBD1 (6 bases). Trimming removed 7 bases at V and 1 base at J, with 18 bases between. This CDR3 has 16 residues. The germline gives CDR1 SNHLY, CDR2 FYNNEI. DNA of the CDR3: TGTGCCAGCAAAAGGCCTTCCAGGGGACGCACAGATACGCAGTATTTT. This sequence encodes CASKRPSRGRTDTQYF. Based on the CDR3 plus reference TRBV2 and TRBJ2-3, the full variable domain is EPEVTQTPSHQVTQMGQEVILRCVPISNHLYFYWYRQILGQKVEFLVSFYNNEISEKSEIFDDQFSVERPDGSNFTLKIRSTKLEDSAMYFCASKRPSRGRTDTQYFGPGTRLTVL.

The chain has TRBV30 and TRBJ1-6; D is possibly TRBD1 (6 bases). The germline V gene has CDR1 GTSNPN and CDR2 SVGIG (reference sequence). The CDR3 contains 17 residues. The V and J ends lost 4 bases and 0 bases respectively, with 16 bases between them. DNA of the CDR3: TGTGCCTGGATGGGGGCCAGGACAAGCTCCTATAATTCACCCCTCCACTTT. As protein: CAWMGARTSSYNSPLHF.

The rearrangement uses TRBV5-1 and TRBJ2-1; D gene ambiguous. Trimming left V 3 bases short and J 4 bases short, with 8 bases between. Germline loops: CDR1 SGHRS, CDR2 YFSETQ. The CDR3 totals 13 residues. The CDR3 region is CASSSTRYNEQFF. The CDR3 DNA follows: TGCGCCAGCAGCTCAACACGTTACAATGAGCAGTTCTTC.

This chain links TRBV25-1 with TRBJ1-6; TRBD1 agrees at 7 bases. Germline trimming cut 6 bases from V and 4 bases from J; bases unmatched to any gene: 0. Germline assignment: CDR1 MGHDK and CDR2 SYGVNS. This CDR3 has 13 residues. As DNA, the CDR3 is TGTGCCAGCAGGGGACAGTATAATTCACCCCTCCACTTT. This gives the protein CASRGQYNSPLHF.

The chain carries TRBV12-3 or TRBV12-4 and TRBJ2-5; 10 positions match TRBD2. CDR3 length equals 13 residues. After removal of 6 bases from V and 7 bases from J, the junction contained 5 bases not matched to a gene. The chain's CDR3 is CASSPRTSGTQYF. As DNA, the CDR3 is TGTGCCAGCAGCCCACGGACTAGCGGGACCCAGTACTTC.

The V call is TRBV7-8, the J call TRBJ1-5; D not certain. The CDR3 length is 16 residues. Germline V lookup: CDR1 SGHVS, CDR2 FQNEAQ. Trimming took off 2 bases at V and 1 base at J, with 12 bases between the two ends. The CDR3 bases are TGTGCCAGCAGCTTATCGGAGGATGGGAGCAATCAGCCCCAGCATTTT. It yields the protein CASSLSEDGSNQPQHF.

The chain links TRBV19 to TRBJ2-7; D may be TRBD1 (5 bases). Germline CDR1 and CDR2: LNHDA and SQIVND (reference sequence). The CDR3 contains 16 residues. V was clipped by 3 bases and J by 5 bases, with 20 bases between them. The CDR3 DNA reads TGTGCCAGTAGTATTCGTCGGACATCATCCATCCACGAGCAGTACTTC. Its translation: CASSIRRTSSIHEQYF. Combining the CDR3 with reference TRBV19 and TRBJ2-7 gives the whole variable domain DGGITQSPKYLFRKEGQNVTLSCEQNLNHDAMYWYRQDPGQGLRLIYYSQIVNDFQKGDIAEGYSVSREKKESFPLTVTSAQKNPTAFYLCASSIRRTSSIHEQYFGPGTRLTVT.

The chain employs TRBV4-1 and TRBJ2-3; TRBD1 agrees at 7 bases. The CDR3 loop spans 15 amino acids. Germline V CDR1 and CDR2: MGHRA, YSYEKL. V shed 8 bases and J 2 bases; nucleotides not matched to a gene: 10. CDR3: CASGRTGTDTDTQYF. Here the CDR3 DNA reads TGCGCCAGCGGACGCACCGGGACAGACACAGATACGCAGTATTTT.

V gene TRBV27 combines with J gene TRBJ2-7; no reliable D call. Trimming pared 8 bases from V and 5 bases from J, leaving 22 bases between. Germline V gene data show CDR1 as MNHEY and CDR2 as SMNVEV (reference sequence). The length of the CDR3 is 15 residues. CDR3 sequence reads: CASLAFNSRGHEQYF. Written as DNA, the CDR3 is TGTGCCAGCCTCGCGTTTAATTCAAGAGGCCACGAGCAGTACTTC.

The chain couples TRBV5-4 to TRBJ2-4; 12 bases match TRBD2. CDR3 length: 18 residues. V shed 0 bases and J 0 bases; nucleotides not matched to a gene: 4. In germline, CDR1 is SGHNT, CDR2 YYREEE (reference sequence). This chain's CDR3 is CASSLAASGGVAKNIQYF. The DNA of the CDR3 is TGTGCCAGCAGCTTGGCGGCTAGCGGGGGGGTAGCCAAAAACATTCAGTACTTC.

The rearrangement uses TRBV2 and TRBJ1-2; 7 nucleotides align to TRBD1. V was pared by 5 bases and J by 4 bases, with 25 bases of the junction left unmatched. Germline CDR1 is SNHLY and CDR2 is FYNNEI. The CDR3 length is 20 residues. CDR3 coding DNA: TGTGCCAGCAGTCAACTAGAAGGGACAGTAGCTTCCGGCTCCGGCTATGGCTACACCTTC. It translates to CASSQLEGTVASGSGYGYTF. Supplemented by reference TRBV2 and TRBJ1-2, the full variable domain reads EPEVTQTPSHQVTQMGQEVILRCVPISNHLYFYWYRQILGQKVEFLVSFYNNEISEKSEIFDDQFSVERPDGSNFTLKIRSTKLEDSAMYFCASSQLEGTVASGSGYGYTFGSGTRLTVV.

DNA of the CDR3: TGCGCCAGCAGCCCCCGGACAGGGTATGGCTACACCTTC. Protein sequence: CASSPRTGYGYTF. The chain is built from TRBV5-1 and TRBJ1-2; 8 positions agree with TRBD1. The trim removed 4 bases at V and 5 bases at J, leaving 4 bases unmatched. The CDR3 is 13 residues long. Germline CDR1 reads SGHRS; CDR2 reads YFSETQ. The variable domain in full, with the rest retrieved from reference TRBV5-1 and TRBJ1-2, is KAGVTQTPRYLIKTRGQQVTLSCSPISGHRSVSWYQQTPGQGLQFLFEYFSETQRNKGNFPGRFSGRQFSNSRSEMNVSTLELGDSALYLCASSPRTGYGYTFGSGTRLTVV.

The chain joins TRBV6-2 or TRBV6-3 to TRBJ2-4; 7 nucleotides line up with TRBD1. The germline V gene encodes CDR1 MNHEY and CDR2 SVGEGT. J gave up 8 bases and V 2 bases, and 9 bases lay outside the gene matches. This CDR3 has 15 residues. This CDR3 reads CASSYAHRQGDIQYF. DNA for the CDR3: TGTGCCAGCAGTTACGCCCACAGACAGGGAGACATTCAGTACTTC.

The V call is TRBV6-1, the J call TRBJ2-4; TRBD1 aligns across 7 bases. The CDR3 is made up of 20 amino acids. Germline V gives CDR1 MNHNS, CDR2 SASEGT. V dropped 0 bases and J dropped 0; count of bases not matched to a gene: 14. In DNA form, the CDR3 reads TGTGCCAGCAGTGAAGCGCTCGCAGGGGGAATTCATCTAGCCAAAAACATTCAGTACTTC. It is translated as CASSEALAGGIHLAKNIQYF.

This chain joins TRBV19 and TRBJ1-2; possible D gene TRBD1, 5 bases. V dropped 3 bases and J dropped 0 bases, with 8 bases sitting between them. CDR1 and CDR2 (germline): LNHDA, SQIVND (reference sequence). The CDR3 is 14 amino acids. CDR3 DNA sequence: TGTGCCAGTAGTATGGGACTATCTAACTATGGCTACACCTTC. Translating gives CASSMGLSNYGYTF.

This clone occurred a few times. V is TRBV2 and J is TRBJ1-1; unclear D gene. The CDR3 is made up of 15 amino acids. Germline V gene data show CDR1 as SNHLY and CDR2 as FYNNEI. Between the trimmed V and J ends, which lost 6 bases and 1 base, there was a span of 15 bases. CDR3 amino acids: CASRGMEVTNTEAFF. CDR3 bases: TGTGCCAGCAGGGGCATGGAGGTGACGAACACTGAAGCTTTCTTT.

This sequence joins TRBV5-1 and TRBJ2-2; maybe TRBD2 (6 bases). Germline V gene lookup returns CDR1 SGHRS and CDR2 YFSETQ. The CDR3 has 17 amino acids. Trimming took 0 bases from V and 6 from J, leaving 18 bases between them. The CDR3 sequence is CASSLEEGRGPAGELFF. For the CDR3, the DNA is TGCGCCAGCAGCTTGGAGGAGGGCCGTGGGCCGGCCGGGGAGCTGTTTTTT.

The rearrangement links TRBV29-1 to TRBJ1-1; no clear D. With 1 base removed from V and 11 bases from J, the gap between germline ends came to 23 bases. This CDR3 contains 15 residues. CDR1 is SQVTM, CDR2 ANQGSEA, per germline. The CDR3 protein is CSVEVTTDPSRPAFF. The CDR3 nucleotides are TGCAGCGTTGAAGTGACCACTGACCCCTCGCGGCCGGCTTTCTTT.